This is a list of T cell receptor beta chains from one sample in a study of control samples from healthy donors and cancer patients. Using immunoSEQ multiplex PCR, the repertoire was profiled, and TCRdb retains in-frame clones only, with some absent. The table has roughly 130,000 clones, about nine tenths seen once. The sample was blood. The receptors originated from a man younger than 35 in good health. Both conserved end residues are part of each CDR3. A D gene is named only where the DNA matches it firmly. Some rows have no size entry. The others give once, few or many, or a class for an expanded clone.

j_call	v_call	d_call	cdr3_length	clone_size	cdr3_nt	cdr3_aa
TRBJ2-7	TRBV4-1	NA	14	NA	TGCGCCAGCAGCCCCTCGACCCCCCTCTACGAGCAGTACTTC	CASSPSTPLYEQYF
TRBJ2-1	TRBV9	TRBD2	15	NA	TGTGCCAGCAGCATTGGGACTAGCGGCTACAATGAGCAGTTCTTC	CASSIGTSGYNEQFF
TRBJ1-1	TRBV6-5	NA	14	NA	TGTGCCAGCAGTTACTCGTCAGTGAACACTGAAGCTTTCTTT	CASSYSSVNTEAFF
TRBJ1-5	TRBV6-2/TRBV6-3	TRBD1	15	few	TGTGCCAGCAGTTACGGAGGACAGGGGGGTCAGCCCCAGCATTTT	CASSYGGQGGQPQHF
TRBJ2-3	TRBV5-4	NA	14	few	TGTGCCAGCAGCGGCGGGACTCCCACAGATACGCAGTATTTT	CASSGGTPTDTQYF
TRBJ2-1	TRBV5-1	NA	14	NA	TGCGCCAGCAGCTCCAGTTGGGGTTCTGGTGAGCAGTTCTTC	CASSSSWGSGEQFF
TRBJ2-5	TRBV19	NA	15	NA	TGTGCCAGTAGTATTGGGGTAGCTGGCCAAGAGACCCAGTACTTC	CASSIGVAGQETQYF
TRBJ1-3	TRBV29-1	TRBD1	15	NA	TGCAGCGTTGGAGGGGACAGGAGCTCTGGAAACACCATATATTTT	CSVGGDRSSGNTIYF
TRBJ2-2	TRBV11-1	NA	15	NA	TGTGCCAGCAGCTTGATGGGCGAGCTCACCGGGGAGCTGTTTTTT	CASSLMGELTGELFF
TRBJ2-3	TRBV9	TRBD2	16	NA	TGTGCCAGCAGCGTAGAAGCGGGGGGGAGCACAGATACGCAGTATTTT	CASSVEAGGSTDTQYF
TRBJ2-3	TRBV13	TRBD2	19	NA	TGTGCCAGCAGCGCCACCACGGGACTAGCGGGGGAAAACACAGATACGCAGTATTTT	CASSATTGLAGENTDTQYF
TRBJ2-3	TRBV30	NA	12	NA	TGTGCCTGGAGTCTACGATCAGATACGCAGTATTTT	CAWSLRSDTQYF
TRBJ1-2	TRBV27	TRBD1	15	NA	TGTGCCAGCAGTTTTCGTGGACAGGGAAACTATGGCTACACCTTC	CASSFRGQGNYGYTF